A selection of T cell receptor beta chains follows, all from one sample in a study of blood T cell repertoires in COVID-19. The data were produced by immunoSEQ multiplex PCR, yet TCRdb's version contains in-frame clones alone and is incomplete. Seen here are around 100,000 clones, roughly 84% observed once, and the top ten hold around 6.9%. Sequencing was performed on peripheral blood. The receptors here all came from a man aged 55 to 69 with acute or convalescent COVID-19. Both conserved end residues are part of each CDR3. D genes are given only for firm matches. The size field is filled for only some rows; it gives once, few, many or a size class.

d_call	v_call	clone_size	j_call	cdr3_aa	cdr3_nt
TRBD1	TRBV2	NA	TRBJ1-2	CASSSTGRGYGYTF	TGTGCCAGCAGCTCGACAGGGCGCGGCTATGGCTACACCTTC
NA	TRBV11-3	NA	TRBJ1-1	CASSLVGDTEAFF	TGTGCCAGCAGCTTAGTGGGAGACACTGAAGCTTTCTTT
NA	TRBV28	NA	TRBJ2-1	CASSLVRGEQFF	TGTGCCAGCAGTTTGGTTAGGGGTGAGCAGTTCTTC
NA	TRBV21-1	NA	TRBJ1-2	CASSKATGVNYGYTF	TGTGCCAGCAGCAAAGCGACAGGGGTTAACTATGGCTACACCTTC
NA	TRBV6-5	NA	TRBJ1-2	CASSYLTSYGYTF	TGTGCCAGCAGTTACCTTACTAGCTATGGCTACACCTTC
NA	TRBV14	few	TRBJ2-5	CASSHWGAPGAETQYF	TGTGCCAGCAGCCATTGGGGTGCTCCTGGGGCGGAGACCCAGTACTTC
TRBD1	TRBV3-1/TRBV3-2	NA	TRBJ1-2	CASSQQDRGLGYTF	TGTGCCAGCAGCCAGCAGGACAGGGGGCTTGGCTACACCTTC
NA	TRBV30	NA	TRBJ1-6	CAWSATERGSYNSPLHF	TGTGCCTGGAGCGCTACGGAAAGGGGGTCCTATAATTCACCCCTCCACTTT
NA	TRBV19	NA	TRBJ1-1	CASSTSYRVGTKAFF	TGTGCCAGTAGTACATCCTACAGGGTTGGCACTAAAGCTTTCTTT
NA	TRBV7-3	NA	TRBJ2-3	CASSPGLMGGDTQYF	TGTGCCAGCAGCCCGGGACTTATGGGTGGAGATACGCAGTATTTT
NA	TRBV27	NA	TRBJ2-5	CASSLSVRSAETQYF	TGTGCCAGCAGTTTAAGCGTGCGGTCGGCGGAGACCCAGTACTTC
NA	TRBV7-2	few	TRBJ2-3	CASSSGLLTDTQYF	TGTGCCAGCAGCTCGGGACTCCTCACAGATACGCAGTATTTT
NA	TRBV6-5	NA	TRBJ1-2	CASREDSVYGYTF	TGTGCCAGCAGGGAGGACAGCGTCTATGGCTACACCTTC
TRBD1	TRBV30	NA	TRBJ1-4	CAWSAGQQTTNEKLFF	TGTGCCTGGAGTGCGGGACAGCAGACAACTAATGAAAAACTGTTTTTT
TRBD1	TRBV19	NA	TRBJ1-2	CASSGPGQGLYGYTF	TGTGCCAGTAGTGGCCCGGGACAGGGGCTCTATGGCTACACCTTC
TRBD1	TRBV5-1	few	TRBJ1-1	CASSKPGQVLMNTEAFF	TGCGCCAGCAGCAAACCGGGACAGGTGCTTATGAACACTGAAGCTTTCTTT
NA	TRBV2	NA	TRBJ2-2	CASRKDISNTGELFF	TGTGCCAGCAGGAAAGACATTTCGAACACCGGGGAGCTGTTTTTT
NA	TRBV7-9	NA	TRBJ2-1	CASSLTPGQGSYNEQFF	TGTGCCAGCAGCTTAACCCCGGGACAAGGGTCGTACAATGAGCAGTTCTTC
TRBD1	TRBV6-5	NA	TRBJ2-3	CASSRRDRVTDTQYF	TGTGCCAGCAGTCGCCGGGACAGGGTCACAGATACGCAGTATTTT
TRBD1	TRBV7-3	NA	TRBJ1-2	CASSGSGQMAYGYTF	TGTGCCAGCAGCGGCTCGGGACAGATGGCCTATGGCTACACCTTC
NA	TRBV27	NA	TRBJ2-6	CASSPGIGPGANVLTF	TGTGCCAGCAGCCCCGGGATAGGGCCCGGGGCCAACGTCCTGACTTTC
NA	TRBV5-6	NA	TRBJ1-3	CASSSFFQGFTGNTIYF	TGTGCCAGCAGCTCGTTTTTCCAGGGTTTTACTGGAAACACCATATATTTT
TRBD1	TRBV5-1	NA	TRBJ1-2	CASSHPGQSFSGGYTF	TGCGCCAGCAGCCACCCGGGACAGTCCTTCTCGGGTGGCTACACCTTC
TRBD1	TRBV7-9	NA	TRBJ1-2	CASSLAWGTGYGYTF	TGTGCCAGCAGCTTAGCGTGGGGGACAGGTTATGGCTACACCTTC
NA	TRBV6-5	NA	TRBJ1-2	CATTPQGHYGYTF	TGTGCCACCACCCCCCAGGGGCACTATGGCTACACCTTC
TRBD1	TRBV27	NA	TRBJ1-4	CASSSAAGTATNEKLFF	TGTGCCAGCAGTTCAGCTGCTGGGACAGCAACTAATGAAAAACTGTTTTTT
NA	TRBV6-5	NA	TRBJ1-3	CASSPMAGRGNTIYF	TGTGCCAGCAGTCCTATGGCTGGTAGGGGTAACACCATATATTTT
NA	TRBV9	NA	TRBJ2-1	CASSVQGTTYNEQFF	TGTGCCAGCAGCGTCCAGGGTACTACCTACAATGAGCAGTTCTTC
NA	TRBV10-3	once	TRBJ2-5	CAISRELQETQYF	TGTGCCATCAGCAGGGAATTGCAAGAGACCCAGTACTTC
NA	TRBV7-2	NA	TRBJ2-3	CASSFRGVTDTQYF	TGTGCCAGCAGCTTTCGCGGAGTCACAGATACGCAGTATTTT
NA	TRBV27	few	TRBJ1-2	CASSSQGTNGYTF	TGTGCCAGCAGTTCCCAGGGTACAAATGGCTACACCTTC
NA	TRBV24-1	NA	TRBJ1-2	CASPPGGIYGYTF	TGTGCCTCTCCTCCCGGGGGGATCTATGGCTACACCTTC
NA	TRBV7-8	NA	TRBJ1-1	CASSLGRSSTEAFF	TGTGCCAGCAGCTTAGGCCGGTCAAGCACTGAAGCTTTCTTT
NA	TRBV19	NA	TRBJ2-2	CASSISGYGELFF	TGTGCCAGTAGTATCTCAGGGTACGGGGAGCTGTTTTTT
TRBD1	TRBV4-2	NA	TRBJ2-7	CASSQDRDRGISGIHEQYF	TGTGCCAGCAGCCAAGACCGGGACAGGGGGATCAGTGGGATTCACGAGCAGTACTTC
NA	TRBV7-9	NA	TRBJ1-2	CASSLAFRGYTF	TGTGCCAGCAGCTTAGCTTTCCGTGGCTACACCTTC
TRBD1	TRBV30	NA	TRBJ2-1	CASRGDRGAYNEQFF	TGTGCCTCGAGAGGGGACAGGGGAGCCTACAATGAGCAGTTCTTC
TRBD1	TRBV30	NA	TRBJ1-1	CAWSKLGQGNTEAFF	TGTGCCTGGAGTAAACTGGGACAGGGGAACACTGAAGCTTTCTTT
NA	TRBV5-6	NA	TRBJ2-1	CASSSWGLSYNEQFF	TGTGCCAGCAGCTCATGGGGGCTGTCCTACAATGAGCAGTTCTTC
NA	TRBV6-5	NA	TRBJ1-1	CASKRVNTEAFF	TGTGCCAGCAAGCGGGTGAACACTGAAGCTTTCTTT
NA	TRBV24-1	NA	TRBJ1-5	CATSDFGGNQPQHF	TGTGCCACCAGTGATTTTGGGGGGAATCAGCCCCAGCATTTT
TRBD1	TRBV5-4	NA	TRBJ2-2	CASSSDRGQNWNTGELFF	TGTGCCAGCAGCTCGGACAGGGGGCAAAACTGGAACACCGGGGAGCTGTTTTTT
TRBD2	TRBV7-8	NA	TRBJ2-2	CASSLRTGTSWTGELFF	TGTGCCAGCAGCCTGAGAACCGGGACTAGCTGGACCGGGGAGCTGTTTTTT
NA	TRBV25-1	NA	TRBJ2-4	CASSLSGAKNIQYF	TGTGCCAGCTCCCTCAGTGGAGCCAAAAACATTCAGTACTTC
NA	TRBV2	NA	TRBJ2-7	CASSESPPRGYEQYF	TGTGCCAGCAGTGAGTCCCCCCCAAGGGGGTACGAGCAGTACTTC
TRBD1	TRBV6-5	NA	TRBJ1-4	CASRGTRTGEAELFF	TGTGCCAGCAGAGGAACGAGGACAGGGGAGGCAGAACTGTTTTTT
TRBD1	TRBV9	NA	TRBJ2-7	CASSVGGRDRTYEQYF	TGTGCCAGCAGCGTAGGAGGAAGGGACAGAACCTACGAGCAGTACTTC
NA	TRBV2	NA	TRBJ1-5	CASSDRVYGNQPQHF	TGTGCCAGCAGTGATCGCGTTTATGGCAATCAGCCCCAGCATTTT
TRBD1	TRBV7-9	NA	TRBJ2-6	CASSFTGAHYSGANVLTF	TGTGCCAGCAGCTTTACAGGGGCCCACTACTCTGGGGCCAACGTCCTGACTTTC
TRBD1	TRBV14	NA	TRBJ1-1	CASSQGAGGGMWTEAFF	TGTGCCAGCAGCCAAGGGGCAGGGGGCGGGATGTGGACTGAAGCTTTCTTT
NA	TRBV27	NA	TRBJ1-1	CASRPGGDTEAFF	TGTGCCAGCAGGCCCGGGGGGGACACTGAAGCTTTCTTT
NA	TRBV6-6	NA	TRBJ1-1	CASSRTSLTEAFF	TGTGCCAGCAGTCGCACTTCCCTCACTGAAGCTTTCTTT
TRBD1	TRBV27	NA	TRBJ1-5	CASSRAGTGYQPQHF	TGTGCCAGCAGTAGAGCCGGGACAGGGTATCAGCCCCAGCATTTT
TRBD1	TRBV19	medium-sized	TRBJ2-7	CASSKSTGIESYEQYF	TGTGCCAGTAGTAAATCGACAGGGATCGAATCCTACGAGCAGTACTTC
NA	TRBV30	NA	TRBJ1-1	CASYRDTQEAFF	TGTGCCTCATACCGGGACACCCAAGAAGCTTTCTTT